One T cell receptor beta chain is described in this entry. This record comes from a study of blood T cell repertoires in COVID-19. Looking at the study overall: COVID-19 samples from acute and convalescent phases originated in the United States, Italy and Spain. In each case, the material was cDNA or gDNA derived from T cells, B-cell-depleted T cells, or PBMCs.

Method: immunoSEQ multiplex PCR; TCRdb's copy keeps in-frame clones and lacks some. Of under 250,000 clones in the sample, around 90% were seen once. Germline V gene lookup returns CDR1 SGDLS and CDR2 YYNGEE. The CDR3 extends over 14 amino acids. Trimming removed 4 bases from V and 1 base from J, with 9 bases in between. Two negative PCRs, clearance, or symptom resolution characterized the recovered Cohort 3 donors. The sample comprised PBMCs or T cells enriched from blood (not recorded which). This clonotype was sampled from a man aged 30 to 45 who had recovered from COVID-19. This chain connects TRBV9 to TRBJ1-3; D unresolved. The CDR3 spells CASSLTESGNTIYF. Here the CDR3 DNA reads TGTGCCAGCAGCCTTACAGAGTCTGGAAACACCATATATTTT.